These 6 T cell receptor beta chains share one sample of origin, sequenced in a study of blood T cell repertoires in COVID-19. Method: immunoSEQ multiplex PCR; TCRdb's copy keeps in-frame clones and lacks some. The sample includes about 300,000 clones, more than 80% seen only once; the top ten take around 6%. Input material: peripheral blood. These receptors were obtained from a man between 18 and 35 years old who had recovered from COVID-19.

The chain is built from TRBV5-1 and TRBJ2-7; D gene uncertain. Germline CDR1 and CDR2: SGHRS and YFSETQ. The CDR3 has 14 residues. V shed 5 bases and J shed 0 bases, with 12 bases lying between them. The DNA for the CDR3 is TGCGCCAGCAGAGCAGACTCCAGCTCCTACGAGCAGTACTTC. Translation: CASRADSSSYEQYF. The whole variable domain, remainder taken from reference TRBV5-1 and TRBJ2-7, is KAGVTQTPRYLIKTRGQQVTLSCSPISGHRSVSWYQQTPGQGLQFLFEYFSETQRNKGNFPGRFSGRQFSNSRSEMNVSTLELGDSALYLCASRADSSSYEQYFGPGTRLTVT.

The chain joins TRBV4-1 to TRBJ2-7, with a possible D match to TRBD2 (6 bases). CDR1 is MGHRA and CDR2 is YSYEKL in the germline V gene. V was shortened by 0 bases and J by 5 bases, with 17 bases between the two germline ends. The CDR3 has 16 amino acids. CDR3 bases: TGCGCCAGCAGCCAAGAATCGGCAGGGAGGTGGAACGAGCAGTACTTC. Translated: CASSQESAGRWNEQYF.

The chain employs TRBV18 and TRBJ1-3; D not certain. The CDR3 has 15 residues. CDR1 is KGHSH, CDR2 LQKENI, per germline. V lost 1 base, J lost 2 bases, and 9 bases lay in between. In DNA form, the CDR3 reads TGTGCCAGCTCACCACTCGAGTATCCTGGAAACACCATATATTTT. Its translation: CASSPLEYPGNTIYF.

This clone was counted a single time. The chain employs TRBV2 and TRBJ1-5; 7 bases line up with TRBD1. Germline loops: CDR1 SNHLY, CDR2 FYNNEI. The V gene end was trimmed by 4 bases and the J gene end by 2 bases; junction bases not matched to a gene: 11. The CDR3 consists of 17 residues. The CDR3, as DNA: TGTGCCAGCAGTGTATTACGAGGGGGCTACGGCAATCAGCCCCAGCATTTT. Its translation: CASSVLRGGYGNQPQHF. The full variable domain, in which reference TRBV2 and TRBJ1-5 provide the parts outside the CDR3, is EPEVTQTPSHQVTQMGQEVILRCVPISNHLYFYWYRQILGQKVEFLVSFYNNEISEKSEIFDDQFSVERPDGSNFTLKIRSTKLEDSAMYFCASSVLRGGYGNQPQHFGDGTRLSIL.

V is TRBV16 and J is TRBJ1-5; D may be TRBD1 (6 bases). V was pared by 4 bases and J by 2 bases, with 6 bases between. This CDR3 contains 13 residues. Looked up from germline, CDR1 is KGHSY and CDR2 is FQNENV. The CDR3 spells CASSRQGNQPQHF. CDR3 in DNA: TGTGCCAGCAGCCGACAGGGCAATCAGCCCCAGCATTTT.

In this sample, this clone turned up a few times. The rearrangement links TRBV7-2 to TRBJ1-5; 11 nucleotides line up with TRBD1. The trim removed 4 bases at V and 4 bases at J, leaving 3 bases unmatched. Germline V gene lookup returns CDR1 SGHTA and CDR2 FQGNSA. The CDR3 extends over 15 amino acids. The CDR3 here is CASSSGTGGNQPQHF. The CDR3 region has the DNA TGTGCCAGCAGCTCCGGGACAGGGGGAAATCAGCCCCAGCATTTT. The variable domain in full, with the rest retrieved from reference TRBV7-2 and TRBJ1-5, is GAGVSQSPSNKVTEKGKDVELRCDPISGHTALYWYRQSLGQGLEFLIYFQGNSAPDKSGLPSDRFSAERTGGSVSTLTIQRTQQEDSAVYLCASSSGTGGNQPQHFGDGTRLSIL.